A single T cell receptor beta chain is shown here with its context. The target antigen is unknown. The data belong to a study of ipilimumab plus nivolumab after autologous stem cell transplantation. About the study: Median doses per patient: roughly 5 ipilimumab, seven to nine nivolumab.

Study outcomes and limitations: TCR repertoire, Treg phenotype and gut microbiota reportedly support more study of this approach.

This CDR3 has 13 residues. V shed 5 bases and J shed 10 bases, with 15 bases lying between them. CDR1 SGHAT and CDR2 FQNNGV come from the germline V gene. Patients got ipilimumab 1 mg/kg beginning 14 to 28 days post-transplant. Dosing: nivolumab 3 mg/kg IV, weeks 1, 4, 7, 10, then every two weeks to week 26. Generated by immunoSEQ multiplex PCR, the TCRdb table keeps only in-frame clones and is missing some. The table shows 15,000 to 20,000 clones, with about 81% occurring only once. The chain joins TRBV11-2 to TRBJ2-1, with D perhaps TRBD1 (6 bases). The sequence came from a male donor with diffuse large B-cell lymphoma. This specimen consisted of PBMCs, obtained in a trial of ipilimumab plus nivolumab as post-transplant consolidation. DNA of the CDR3: TGTGCCAGCAGCACACAGGGTCCGGCCGAGCAGTTCTTC. Translation: CASSTQGPAEQFF.